Below, 4 T cell receptor beta chains from the same sample are listed, as sequenced in a study of cytomegalovirus exposure and HLA in healthy donors. The primer mix had 60 Vbeta and 13 Jbeta primers. The table came from immunoSEQ multiplex PCR; TCRdb's copy has only in-frame clones and leaves some out. The sample includes 55,000 to 85,000 clones, 60% to 80% of them seen just once. The sequenced sample was PBMCs. These TCRs come from a woman aged 40 to 50 in good health and CMV-seropositive.

In its sample, this clone was seen once. V usage is TRBV29-1 and J usage is TRBJ1-1; the D is unclear. Germline assignment: CDR1 SQVTM and CDR2 ANQGSEA. The CDR3 has 9 residues. V dropped 6 bases and J dropped 4 bases, with 3 bases sitting between them. The DNA for the CDR3 is TGCAGCGTCGGCACTGAAGCTTTCTTT. Translation gives CSVGTEAFF.

The J gene is TRBJ2-3, the V gene TRBV15, with 7 positions matching TRBD2. The germline V gene encodes CDR1 LNHNV and CDR2 YYDKDF (reference sequence). The CDR3 length is 14 residues. J was trimmed by 3 bases and V by 9 bases; bases with no gene match: 9. CDR3 in amino acids: CATKREQPTDTQYF. CDR3 sequence (DNA): TGTGCCACTAAGCGGGAACAACCAACAGATACGCAGTATTTT.

This chain connects TRBV25-1 to TRBJ2-5; D not certain. This CDR3 region has 14 residues. V was shortened by 1 base and J by 2 bases, with 8 bases between the two germline ends. The germline gives CDR1 MGHDK, CDR2 SYGVNS. The CDR3 protein is CASSEWRIQETQYF. CDR3 DNA sequence: TGTGCCAGCAGTGAATGGCGGATTCAAGAGACCCAGTACTTC.

The chain joins TRBV13 to TRBJ2-2; a possible D gene is TRBD2 (6 bases). This CDR3 has 15 residues. Germline CDR1 is PRHDT and CDR2 is FYEKMQ (reference sequence). V was shortened by 3 bases and J by 7 bases, with 15 bases between the two germline ends. CDR3 coding DNA: TGTGCCAGCAGCTTGGGCCGGGGGTATGGCGGGGAGCTGTTTTTT. It is translated as CASSLGRGYGGELFF.